The rows below give T cell receptor beta chains drawn from one sample of a study of cytomegalovirus exposure and HLA in healthy donors. TCRdb's table, derived via immunoSEQ multiplex PCR, lists solely in-frame clones and lacks some. The repertoire holds some 130,000 clones, with roughly 80% as singletons. Sequenced input: PBMCs. The receptors originated from a male donor in good health and CMV-seropositive. Both conserved end residues are part of each CDR3. Fields, in order: J gene, CDR3 length, V gene, clone size, D gene, CDR3 protein, CDR3 DNA. The D gene is left open where the match is weak. Size is stated for part of the rows, as once, few or many counts, or as a class when the clone is expanded.

>TRBJ1-2|15|TRBV6-6|.|TRBD1
CASSLRTGDGYGYTF
TGTGCCAGCAGTCTCCGGACAGGGGACGGCTATGGCTACACCTTC
>TRBJ2-3|14|TRBV5-1|.|.
CASSSSVSTDTQYF
TGCGCCAGCAGTTCTTCTGTTAGCACAGATACGCAGTATTTT
>TRBJ2-3|15|TRBV4-1|.|.
CASSILRGGTDTQYF
TGCGCCAGCAGTATCCTTAGGGGGGGGACAGATACGCAGTATTTT
>TRBJ2-2|13|TRBV27|few|TRBD2
CASRAGGPGELFF
TGTGCCAGTAGAGCGGGAGGGCCGGGGGAGCTGTTTTTT
>TRBJ2-1|15|TRBV25-1|.|TRBD1
CASSESPHRGNEQFF
TGTGCCAGCAGTGAATCCCCCCACAGGGGCAATGAGCAGTTCTTC
>TRBJ2-2|13|TRBV6-6|.|TRBD1
CASGGQFTGELFF
TGTGCCAGCGGGGGACAGTTCACCGGGGAGCTGTTTTTT
>TRBJ2-7|15|TRBV6-4|once|TRBD1
CASSAGTGSSYEQYF
TGTGCCAGCAGTGCCGGGACAGGGAGCTCCTACGAGCAGTACTTC
>TRBJ2-3|15|TRBV5-4|.|.
CASSPDRGRTDTQYF
TGTGCCAGCAGCCCCGACCGGGGTCGCACAGATACGCAGTATTTT
>TRBJ2-2|14|TRBV29-1|.|TRBD1
CSARTGGDTGELFF
TGCAGCGCTAGGACAGGGGGGGACACCGGGGAGCTGTTTTTT
>TRBJ2-7|15|TRBV19|.|TRBD1
CASSIIGTGVTEQYF
TGTGCCAGTAGTATTATCGGGACAGGGGTCACCGAGCAGTACTTC
>TRBJ2-1|16|TRBV4-1|.|.
CASSPSLEGTYNEQFF
TGCGCCAGCAGCCCCTCCTTAGAGGGTACATACAATGAGCAGTTCTTC
>TRBJ2-1|18|TRBV7-8|.|TRBD2
CASSPSAGGPVIHNEQFF
TGTGCCAGCAGCCCTAGCGCGGGAGGGCCGGTAATCCACAATGAGCAGTTCTTC
>TRBJ2-1|13|TRBV7-8|.|.
CASSLGGEYEQFF
TGTGCCAGCAGCTTAGGTGGAGAGTATGAGCAGTTCTTC
>TRBJ2-7|15|TRBV29-1|.|TRBD2
CSVGGTSGRIYEQYF
TGCAGCGTTGGTGGGACTAGCGGACGTATCTACGAGCAGTACTTC
>TRBJ1-4|15|TRBV21-1|.|.
CASNNRQGPNEKLFF
TGTGCCAGCAACAATAGACAGGGACCTAATGAAAAACTGTTTTTT
>TRBJ2-7|17|TRBV7-9|few|TRBD2
CSSSFPLAGDPSYEQYF
TGTTCCAGCAGCTTTCCGCTAGCGGGAGACCCGTCCTACGAGCAGTACTTC
>TRBJ2-3|14|TRBV18|.|TRBD1
CASSPTGIPDTQYF
TGTGCCAGCTCACCGACAGGGATCCCAGATACGCAGTATTTT
>TRBJ1-2|12|TRBV29-1|.|.
CSVPLRTQGYTF
TGCAGCGTTCCCCTAAGGACTCAAGGCTACACCTTC
>TRBJ1-1|12|TRBV7-2|.|.
CATTAADTEAFF
TGTGCCACCACTGCGGCCGACACTGAAGCTTTCTTT
>TRBJ2-2|17|TRBV5-4|.|TRBD2
CASSLGGTSGLTGELFF
TGTGCCAGCAGCTTGGGGGGGACTAGCGGACTCACCGGGGAGCTGTTTTTT
>TRBJ1-3|16|TRBV28|.|.
CASSFGGPISGNTIYF
TGTGCCAGCAGTTTCGGCGGTCCTATCTCTGGAAACACCATATATTTT
>TRBJ2-5|16|TRBV9|.|.
CASSPTPTDTQETQYF
TGTGCCAGCAGCCCTACCCCAACGGACACACAAGAGACCCAGTACTTC
>TRBJ2-1|13|TRBV25-1|.|.
CASSERGGNEQFF
TGTGCCAGCAGTGAGCGAGGCGGCAATGAGCAGTTCTTC
>TRBJ2-3|14|TRBV2|.|.
CASLGPPGTDTQYF
TGTGCCAGCCTTGGGCCACCGGGCACAGATACGCAGTATTTT
>TRBJ1-2|13|TRBV5-4|.|.
CASSSDSLYGYTF
TGTGCCAGCAGCTCAGACAGCCTCTATGGCTACACCTTC
>TRBJ2-1|12|TRBV10-3|.|TRBD2
CAIRSGNNEQFF
TGTGCCATCCGTAGCGGGAACAATGAGCAGTTCTTC
>TRBJ2-7|16|TRBV10-3|.|TRBD2
CAISESTASGSIEQYF
TGTGCCATCAGTGAGTCTACGGCTAGCGGGAGTATCGAGCAGTACTTC